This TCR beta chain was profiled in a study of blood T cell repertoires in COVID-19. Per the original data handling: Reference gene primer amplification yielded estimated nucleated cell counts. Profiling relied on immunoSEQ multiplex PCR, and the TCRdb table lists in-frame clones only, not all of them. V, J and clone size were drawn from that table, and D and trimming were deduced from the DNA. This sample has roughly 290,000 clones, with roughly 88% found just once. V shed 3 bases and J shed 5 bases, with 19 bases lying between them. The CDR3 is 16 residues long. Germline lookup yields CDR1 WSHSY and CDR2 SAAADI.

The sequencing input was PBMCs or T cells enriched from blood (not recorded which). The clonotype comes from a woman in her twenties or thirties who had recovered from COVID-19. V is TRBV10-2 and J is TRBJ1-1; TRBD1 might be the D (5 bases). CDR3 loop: CASSERSRAVETEAFF. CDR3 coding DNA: TGCGCCAGCAGTGAAAGGAGCAGGGCGGTTGAGACTGAAGCTTTCTTT.